This T cell receptor beta chain was obtained from a study of T cells after yellow fever vaccination. Germline values: CDR1 SGHAT, CDR2 FQNNGV. This CDR3 has 13 residues. J was trimmed by 12 bases and V by 5 bases; bases with no gene match: 12. Points from the study as a whole: High-abundance clonotypes from the bulk population could contaminate FACS-sorted repertoires. A large majority of primary-vaccination clones showed up again after the booster (approximately 96% CD4, around 90% CD8).

This clonotype was seen only a few times. The target antigen is unknown. In TCRdb, the 5' RACE reads were re-called with MiXCR into one record per CDR3 protein. In the table there are nearly 300,000 distinct CDR3 sequences, less than 9.5% of which are singletons. This clonotype was obtained from a young man who received the YFV17D yellow fever vaccine. The chain employs TRBV11-2 and TRBJ2-7, with 8 bases identical to TRBD1. Sequences were derived from CD4+ T cells sorted from PBMCs, sampled 5 days after the yellow fever booster vaccination. CDR3 residues: CASSPPPWDRLYV. The DNA for the CDR3 is TGTGCCAGCAGCCCACCCCCCTGGGACAGGCTGTACGTC.